This note documents a single T cell receptor (beta chain) sequence. The data derive from a study of control samples from healthy donors and cancer patients. Clones were sequenced by immunoSEQ multiplex PCR, and TCRdb holds only the in-frame ones, with some missing. The top ten hold around a fifth of the sample, which has 70,000 or so clones, approximately 89% seen once. Sequenced input: PBMCs. This clonotype originated in a man aged 55 to 70 with lung cancer.

This CDR3 is CASSPAERGLNNEQFF. The CDR3 DNA reads as TGTGCCAGCAGCCCGGCAGAGCGGGGGCTTAACAATGAGCAGTTCTTC. The chain recombines TRBV5-4 with TRBJ2-1; 8 bases are shared with TRBD2. The CDR3 runs 16 residues. CDR1 and CDR2 from the germline V gene are SGHNT and YYREEE (reference sequence). Unmatched junction bases numbered 11, after V lost 4 bases and J lost 5 bases. The variable domain in full, completed from reference TRBV5-4 and TRBJ2-1, reads ETGVTQSPTHLIKTRGQQVTLRCSSQSGHNTVSWYQQALGQGPQFIFQYYREEENGRGNFPPRFSGLQFPNYSSELNVNALELDDSALYLCASSPAERGLNNEQFFGPGTRLTVL.